The clone carrying this TCR beta chain has ten or more counts. Its antigen is unknown. CDR1 is SNHLY, CDR2 FYNNEI, per germline. The CDR3 runs to 12 residues. The V end lost 1 base, the J end lost 7 bases, and 7 bases lay between the germline ends. The entry originates in a study of Graves' ophthalmopathy and Graves' hyperthyroidism. Study-wide findings and caveats: For predicting ophthalmopathy progression, the model had roughly 64% sensitivity and 72% to 75% specificity. Most thyroid-expanded clonotypes exceeding 0.001 frequency were also found in blood.

Transcripts of RNA were the source for amplifying TCR beta CDR3 regions. First-round RT-PCR used HTBI primers; second-round multiplex PCR followed. One entry per CDR3 protein, called by TCRdb with MiXCR from the multiplex PCR reads. The table lists around 400,000 distinct CDR3 sequences, under 25% of them singletons. Sequenced input: peripheral blood. The chain has TRBV2 and TRBJ1-2, with D maybe TRBD1 (5 bases). The sequence came from a woman aged 18-29 years with stable Graves' hyperthyroidism. CDR3 sequence: CASSEGGLGYTF. The CDR3 DNA follows: TGTGCCAGCAGTGAAGGGGGCCTTGGCTACACCTTC.